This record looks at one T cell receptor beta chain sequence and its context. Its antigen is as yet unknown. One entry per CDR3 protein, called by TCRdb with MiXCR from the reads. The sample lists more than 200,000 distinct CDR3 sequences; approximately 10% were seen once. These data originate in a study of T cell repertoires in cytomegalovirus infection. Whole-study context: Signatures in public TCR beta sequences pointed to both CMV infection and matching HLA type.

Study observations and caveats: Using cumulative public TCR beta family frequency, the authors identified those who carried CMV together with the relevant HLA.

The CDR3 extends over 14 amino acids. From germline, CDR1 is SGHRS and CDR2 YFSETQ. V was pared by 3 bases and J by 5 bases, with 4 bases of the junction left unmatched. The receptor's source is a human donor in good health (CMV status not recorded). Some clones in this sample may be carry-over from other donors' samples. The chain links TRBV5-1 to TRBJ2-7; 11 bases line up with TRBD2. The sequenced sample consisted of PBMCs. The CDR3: CASSSTSGSHEQYF. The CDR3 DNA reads TGCGCCAGCAGCTCCACTAGCGGGAGCCACGAGCAGTACTTC.